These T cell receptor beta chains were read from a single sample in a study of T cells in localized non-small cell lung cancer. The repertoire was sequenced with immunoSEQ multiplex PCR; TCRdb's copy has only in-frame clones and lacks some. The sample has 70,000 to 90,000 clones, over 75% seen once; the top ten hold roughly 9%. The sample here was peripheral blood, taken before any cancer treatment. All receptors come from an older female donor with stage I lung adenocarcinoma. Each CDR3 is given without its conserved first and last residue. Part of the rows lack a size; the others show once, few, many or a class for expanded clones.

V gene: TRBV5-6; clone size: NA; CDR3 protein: ASSPGGRNQPQH
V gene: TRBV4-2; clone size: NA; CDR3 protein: ASSQEVGTGSFNYGYT
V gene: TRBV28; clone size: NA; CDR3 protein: ASSKTGTDNSPLH
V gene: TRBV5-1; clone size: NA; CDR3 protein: ASSLATSGFNEQF
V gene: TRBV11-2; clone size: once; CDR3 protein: ASSPQALQRVQF
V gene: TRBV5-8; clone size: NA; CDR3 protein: ASSISREQY
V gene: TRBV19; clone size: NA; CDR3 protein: ASSHYNQETQY
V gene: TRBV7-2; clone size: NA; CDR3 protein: ASSLEGPKAF
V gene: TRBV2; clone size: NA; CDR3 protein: ASSPPLALAGGRQF
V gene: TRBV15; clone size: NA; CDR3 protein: ATSRDLGNTEAF
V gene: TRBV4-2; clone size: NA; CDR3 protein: ASSQGTRPTENVGYEQY
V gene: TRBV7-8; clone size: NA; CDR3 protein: ASSLGQVGAEAF
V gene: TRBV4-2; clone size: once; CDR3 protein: ASSQDLAGANSPLH
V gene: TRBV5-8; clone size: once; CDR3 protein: ASSWGGRDEQY
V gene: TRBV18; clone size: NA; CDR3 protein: ASSRTTSGGNTGELF
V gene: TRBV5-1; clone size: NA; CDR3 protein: ASSPVQRLSVHEQY
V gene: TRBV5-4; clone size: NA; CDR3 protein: ASSPKTSGSTGELF
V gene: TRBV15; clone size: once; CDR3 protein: ATSRGPAPATQY
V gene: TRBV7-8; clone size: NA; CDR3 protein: ASSTIGGGEQY
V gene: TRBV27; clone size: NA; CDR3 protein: ASSTTGVGYT
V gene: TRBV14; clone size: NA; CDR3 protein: ASSQGGKGFETQY
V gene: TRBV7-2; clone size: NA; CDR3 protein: ASSLAGGGGNTIY
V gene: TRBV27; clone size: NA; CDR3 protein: ASSLRGFTDTQY
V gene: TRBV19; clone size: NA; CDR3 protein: ASQVGAVSSYEQY
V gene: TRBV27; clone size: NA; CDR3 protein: ASKGDYLFNEQF
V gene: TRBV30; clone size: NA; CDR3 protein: ALPRGPRTGELF
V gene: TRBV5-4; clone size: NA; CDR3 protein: ASSLGQDRQGSEQY
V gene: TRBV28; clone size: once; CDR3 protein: ASSLSRGPEAF
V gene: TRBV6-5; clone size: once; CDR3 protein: ASNGQGRYT
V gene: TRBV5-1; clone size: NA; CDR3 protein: ASRSGLRTSGRGDEQF
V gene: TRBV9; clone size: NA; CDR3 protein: ASSPGLSAEDIQY
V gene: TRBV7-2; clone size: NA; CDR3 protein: ASSPRPSGGSSSYEQY
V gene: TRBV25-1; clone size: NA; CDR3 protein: ASSQWDFPNTEAF
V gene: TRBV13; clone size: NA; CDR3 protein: ASSFFLGQERNTIY
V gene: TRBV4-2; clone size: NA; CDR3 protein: ASSQDGTGGGEKLF
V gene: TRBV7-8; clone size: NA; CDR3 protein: ASSSSLRQGAAGANVLT
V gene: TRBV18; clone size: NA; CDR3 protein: ASSPILGQGLNSGANVLT
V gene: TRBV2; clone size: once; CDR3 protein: ASHLAGVKDTQY
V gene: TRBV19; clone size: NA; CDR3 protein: ASSILGRNTGELF
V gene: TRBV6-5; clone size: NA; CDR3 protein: ASSYGSGLNTEAF
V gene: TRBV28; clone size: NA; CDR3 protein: ASRQGTGEKLF
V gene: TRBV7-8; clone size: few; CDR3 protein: ASSGGPNEKLF
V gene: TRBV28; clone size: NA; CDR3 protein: ASSFSGGNGNIQY
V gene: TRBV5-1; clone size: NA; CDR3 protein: ASRGPGSTNEKLF